The next 27 T cell receptor beta chains were all read from a single sample in a study of T cells in Graves' hyperthyroidism and ophthalmopathy. RNA transcripts gave rise to amplified TCR beta CDR3 regions. An initial round of RT-PCR targeting the TCR CDR3 relied on the HTBI primer set. TCRdb fed the multiplex PCR reads into MiXCR, producing one record per CDR3 protein. The table records about 720,000 distinct CDR3 sequences, approximately 18% of them present only once. Sequencing input: blood. The receptors here all came from a woman between 45 and 60 years old with Graves' hyperthyroidism that later progressed to Graves' ophthalmopathy.

This clonotype was observed a handful of times. The V gene is TRBV7-2, the J gene TRBJ1-4; D gene ambiguous. The CDR3 loop spans 15 amino acids. V lost 5 bases to trimming and J lost 4 bases, with 14 bases between them. Germline CDR1 SGHTA, CDR2 FQGNSA. This chain's CDR3 is CASSQRAGRNEKLFF. CDR3 nucleotide sequence: TGTGCCAGCAGCCAAAGGGCAGGACGTAATGAAAAACTGTTTTTT. Drawing the rest from reference TRBV7-2 and TRBJ1-4, the complete variable domain is GAGVSQSPSNKVTEKGKDVELRCDPISGHTALYWYRQSLGQGLEFLIYFQGNSAPDKSGLPSDRFSAERTGGSVSTLTIQRTQQEDSAVYLCASSQRAGRNEKLFFGSGTQLSVL.

This clonotype was found many times. The chain employs TRBV30 and TRBJ1-2; tentative D call: TRBD1 (5 bases). The CDR3 extends over 12 amino acids. CDR1 and CDR2 (germline): GTSNPN, SVGIG (reference sequence). Trimming removed 1 base at V and 8 bases at J, with 11 bases between. CDR3 in DNA: TGTGCCTGGAGTGCGGGGGGTGAGGGCTACACCTTC. Translation gives CAWSAGGEGYTF.

The sample holds one count of this clonotype. This chain uses TRBV7-3 with TRBJ2-2; no firm D call. Germline lookup yields CDR1 SGHTA and CDR2 FQGTGA. The CDR3 consists of 15 residues. Trimming pared 4 bases from V and 0 bases from J, leaving 9 bases between. The CDR3 nucleotides are TGTGCCAGCAGCTCGTCTTCCGCGAACACCGGGGAGCTGTTTTTT. Encoded protein: CASSSSSANTGELFF.

The V call is TRBV4-1, the J call TRBJ2-2; D is possibly TRBD1 or TRBD2 (5 bases each). The V end lost 2 bases, the J end lost 6 bases, and 16 bases lay between the germline ends. The CDR3 contains 16 residues. CDR1 is MGHRA, CDR2 YSYEKL, per germline. In DNA, the CDR3 is TGCGCCAGCAGCCAACCCACGTGGGGGTTATCCGGGGAGCTGTTTTTT. It yields the protein CASSQPTWGLSGELFF.

In this sample, this clonotype turned up a few times. The CDR3: CASSRSGGGIFDTQYF. The CDR3 DNA reads as TGTGCCAGCAGTCGGTCAGGCGGGGGTATTTTTGATACGCAGTATTTT. The rearrangement links TRBV6-1 to TRBJ2-3, with TRBD2 matching over 7 bases. The length of the CDR3 is 16 residues. Trimming at V came to 5 bases and at J to 6 bases, leaving 14 bases not matched to a gene. The germline gives CDR1 MNHNS, CDR2 SASEGT.

This clonotype has only a few counts. The junction shows a germline mismatch at one end, possibly a read error. The rearrangement joins TRBV7-3 to TRBJ2-1, with D perhaps assigned TRBD1 or TRBD2 (5 bases each). Germline CDR1 is SGHTA and CDR2 is FQGTGA. The CDR3 contains 14 residues. CDR3 protein: CASSPGWTLNEQFF. CDR3 nucleotides: TGCGCCAGCAGCCCAGGGTGGACTCTCAATGAGCAGTTCTTC.

The chain has TRBV20-1 and TRBJ2-7; 9 bases are a match to TRBD1. CDR3 length: 14 residues. Germline V gene sequence: CDR1 DFQATT, CDR2 SNEGSKA (reference sequence). Trimming at V came to 4 bases and at J to 4 bases, leaving 8 bases not matched to a gene. In DNA, the CDR3 is TGCAGTGCTAAAACCGGGACAGGGCTATACGAGCAGTACTTC. Its translation: CSAKTGTGLYEQYF.

This clonotype was counted a few times. V and J are TRBV14 and TRBJ1-1; tentatively, D is TRBD1 (5 bases). Trimming stripped 1 base from V and 6 bases from J, with 27 bases between. The germline CDR1 and CDR2 sequences are SGHDN and FVKESK. This CDR3 contains 19 residues. The CDR3 protein is CASSQVWPGSTSGGAEAFF. In nucleotides, the CDR3 is TGTGCCAGCAGCCAAGTTTGGCCAGGGTCCACCTCGGGGGGTGCTGAAGCTTTCTTT.

The chain carries TRBV6-4 and TRBJ1-6, with no clear D. V was shortened by 0 bases and J by 7 bases, with 4 bases between the two germline ends. CDR3 size: 13 residues. Looked up from germline, CDR1 is MRHNA and CDR2 is SNTAGT. CDR3 amino acids: CASSDSTNSPLHF. The CDR3, as DNA: TGTGCCAGCAGTGACTCGACAAATTCACCCCTCCACTTT.

The sample holds many counts of this clonotype. V and J are TRBV5-1 and TRBJ2-3; TRBD1 is a possible D gene (6 bases). Trimming left V 3 bases short and J 4 bases short, with 9 bases between. The CDR3 consists of 13 residues. From germline, CDR1 is SGHRS and CDR2 YFSETQ. DNA of the CDR3: TGCGCCAGCAGCTCCTGGACAGCAGATACGCAGTATTTT. Its protein is CASSSWTADTQYF.

This clonotype was observed a few times. The CDR3 sequence: CASSRTPLDRGYGYTF. The DNA of the CDR3 is TGCGCCAGCAGCCGAACCCCCCTAGACAGGGGCTATGGCTACACCTTC. The V and J genes are TRBV4-1 and TRBJ1-2; 8 nucleotides match TRBD1. The CDR3 has 16 residues. The V and J ends lost 4 bases and 4 bases, in that order; junction bases with no gene match: 11. Germline lookup yields CDR1 MGHRA and CDR2 YSYEKL.

The J gene is TRBJ2-4, the V gene TRBV27; D could derive from TRBD1 or TRBD2 (5 bases each). This CDR3 comprises 15 residues. V was pared by 5 bases and J by 8 bases, with 19 bases between. Germline V gene data show CDR1 as MNHEY and CDR2 as SMNVEV (reference sequence). In DNA form, the CDR3 reads TGTGCCAGCAGTCCCAAAACATCGGGGACGGACATTCAGTACTTC. Amino acids: CASSPKTSGTDIQYF.

The V and J genes are TRBV5-1 and TRBJ2-6, with 12 nucleotides matching TRBD1. Trimming cost V 1 base and J 2 bases; bases outside gene matches: 4. There are 18 residues in the CDR3. Germline loops: CDR1 SGHRS, CDR2 YFSETQ. The DNA for the CDR3 is TGCGCCAGCAGCTTGACCGGGACAGGGGGCACTGGGGCCAACGTCCTGACTTTC. This codes for CASSLTGTGGTGANVLTF.

This clonotype has a count of ten or more. The rearrangement uses TRBV30 and TRBJ2-3; 10 bases agree with TRBD2. Germline lookup yields CDR1 GTSNPN and CDR2 SVGIG (reference sequence). This CDR3 has 15 residues. Trimming took 0 bases from V and 6 from J; bases not matched to a gene: 6. The CDR3 loop is CAWSVSAGGEDTQYF. CDR3 bases: TGTGCCTGGAGTGTGTCAGCGGGGGGGGAGGATACGCAGTATTTT.

Ten or more counts support this clonotype. The genes are TRBV12-3 or TRBV12-4 and TRBJ1-4; D is undetermined. Between the trimmed V and J ends, which lost 3 bases and 0 bases, there was a span of 8 bases. The CDR3 length is 15 residues. Here the CDR3 DNA reads TGTGCCAGCAGTTTCACGGAAGCAACTAATGAAAAACTGTTTTTT. Translation gives CASSFTEATNEKLFF.

This chain joins TRBV12-3 or TRBV12-4 and TRBJ1-5, with D perhaps TRBD1 (6 bases). The germline V and J ends were trimmed by 6 bases and 6 bases, with 18 bases remaining between them. The CDR3 has 15 residues. The chain's CDR3 is CASSRGGGGPQPQHF. In DNA, the CDR3 is TGTGCCAGCAGCCGCGGCGGGGGCGGCCCTCAGCCCCAGCATTTT.

This clonotype was observed a handful of times. The V gene is TRBV20-1, the J gene TRBJ2-1; D unclear. The V and J ends lost 1 base and 6 bases respectively, with 13 bases between them. This CDR3 contains 14 residues. In germline, CDR1 is DFQATT, CDR2 SNEGSKA (reference sequence). CDR3 coding DNA: TGCAGTGCTAGAGGTCTACTATGGGGCAATGAGCAGTTCTTC. It yields the protein CSARGLLWGNEQFF.

This clonotype occurred a few times. An end of the junction differs from the germline gene, which may be a read error. The chain combines TRBV3-1 with TRBJ1-6, with D unresolved. CDR1 and CDR2 (germline): LGHDT, YNNKEL (reference sequence). There are 13 residues in the CDR3. The CDR3 here is CASTQDGNSPLHF. In DNA form, the CDR3 reads TGTGCCAGCACCCAAGACGGCAATTCACCCCTCCACTTT.

Many counts were recorded for this clonotype. The rearrangement joins TRBV30 to TRBJ1-2; 7 bases agree with TRBD1. Germline CDR1 GTSNPN, CDR2 SVGIG (reference sequence). CDR3 length: 15 amino acids. V lost 4 bases, J lost 7 bases, and 15 bases stayed unmatched. CDR3 DNA sequence: TGTGCCTGGACTCTTAAGAGGACAGGAGAGAGTGGCTACACCTTC. Translating gives CAWTLKRTGESGYTF.

In this sample, this clonotype turned up many times. This rearrangement joins TRBV20-1 to TRBJ1-2; TRBD1 might be the D (5 bases). This CDR3 comprises 15 residues. V lost 1 base and J 2 bases, leaving 14 bases between the germline ends. The V gene's germline CDR1 is DFQATT and CDR2 SNEGSKA (reference sequence). CDR3 region: CSARGSNRLNYGYTF. CDR3 DNA: TGCAGTGCTAGAGGAAGTAACAGGCTAAACTATGGCTACACCTTC.

The chain joins TRBV25-1 to TRBJ2-1; the D gene could be TRBD1 or TRBD2 (5 bases each). The CDR3 has 16 residues. The germline V gene encodes CDR1 MGHDK and CDR2 SYGVNS. V was cut by 4 bases and J by 4 bases, with 17 bases left in between. CDR3 protein: CASSGGKGRPYNEQFF. The CDR3 coding sequence is TGTGCCAGCAGTGGGGGGAAGGGGCGGCCTTACAATGAGCAGTTCTTC.

This clonotype turned up a few times. The rearrangement uses TRBV6-4 and TRBJ1-2; D possibly corresponds to TRBD1 (6 bases). CDR1 is MRHNA, CDR2 SNTAGT, per germline. Deletions cut 4 bases from V and 9 bases from J, with 12 bases between. The CDR3 is 12 residues long. The CDR3 protein is CASSGQGLSYTF. The DNA for the CDR3 is TGTGCCAGCAGTGGGCAGGGGCTCAGCTACACCTTC.

The sample holds many counts of this clonotype. The CDR3, as DNA: TGTGCCAGCAGCCCACTCTCTAGGGTCAAGGTTTCGGATACGCAGTATTTT. Translation: CASSPLSRVKVSDTQYF. The V gene is TRBV5-5, the J gene TRBJ2-3; no clear D gene. Per the germline V gene, CDR1 is SGHKS and CDR2 is YYEKEE (reference sequence). CDR3 length equals 17 residues. The ends were cut back, 4 bases at V and 6 bases at J, with 24 bases in the middle. Based on the CDR3 plus reference TRBV5-5 and TRBJ2-3, the full variable domain is DAGVTQSPTHLIKTRGQQVTLRCSPISGHKSVSWYQQVLGQGPQFIFQYYEKEERGRGNFPDRFSARQFPNYSSELNVNALLLGDSALYLCASSPLSRVKVSDTQYFGPGTRLTVL.

This clonotype was counted many times. The chain uses TRBV6-1 and TRBJ1-1, with D possibly matching TRBD1 (5 bases). Between the trimmed V and J ends, which lost 5 bases and 4 bases, there was a span of 23 bases. CDR1 is MNHNS, CDR2 SASEGT, per germline. This CDR3 is 17 amino acids long. The chain's CDR3 is CASSPTKRRVGGTEAFF. CDR3 DNA: TGTGCCAGCAGTCCAACGAAAAGACGAGTTGGGGGCACTGAAGCTTTCTTT.

Comments on this clonotype: A read error is possible here, since a much larger clone lies one base away. The chain joins TRBV24-1 to TRBJ1-2; weak D call: TRBD1 (5 bases). Germline V lookup: CDR1 KGHDR, CDR2 SFDVKD. Trimming shortened V by 8 bases and J by 2 bases, and 14 bases separated the two germline ends. The CDR3 is made up of 14 amino acids. The DNA of the CDR3 is TGTGCCACCATTACTAGGGGAAGAAACTATGGCTACACCTTC. Translating it yields CATITRGRNYGYTF.

The rearrangement joins TRBV5-1 to TRBJ2-5; no firm D call. The germline V gene has CDR1 SGHRS and CDR2 YFSETQ. V was pared by 0 bases and J by 3 bases, with 9 bases between. The CDR3 spans 14 residues. The CDR3 loop reads CASSLEVGEETQYF. The CDR3 DNA is TGCGCCAGCAGCTTGGAGGTTGGAGAAGAGACCCAGTACTTC.

This clonotype was seen only a few times. This chain uses TRBV20-1 with TRBJ1-1; D unresolved. Germline CDR1 is DFQATT and CDR2 is SNEGSKA (reference sequence). This CDR3 region has 15 residues. Trimming took off 0 bases at V and 6 bases at J, with 17 bases between the two ends. The CDR3 spells CSARDRGGVLPEAFF. The CDR3 DNA sequence: TGCAGTGCTAGAGACCGTGGTGGGGTTTTGCCTGAAGCTTTCTTT.